This T cell receptor beta chain stems from a study of human T cells and chemical hapten exposure. Overall study context: 2% DPC was applied to about 2 cm by about 2 cm of upper inner arm skin for sensitization.

Study conclusions and caveats: Patch test score rose with PT1 expanded TCRs, significant at 8, 16, 32, not 4. The study found expanded TCRs formed significantly more large CDR3 similarity clusters than controls.

This clonotype was found many times. The antigen remains undetermined. This sample's time point: pre-sensitization, week 0. As for treatment: therapeutic diphenylcyclopropenone sensitization with weekly scalp DPC. CDR3 length: 15 residues. The ends were cut back, 5 bases at V and 0 bases at J, with 12 bases in the middle. Germline values: CDR1 SGHTA, CDR2 FQGNSA. Original handling: From about 20,000 to 690,000 TCRs were found per sample, with a median of 95,638. TCRdb passed the RACE reads through MiXCR, listing each CDR3 protein once. TCRdb, not the original authors, processed these V and J calls. Of some 330,000 distinct CDR3 sequences listed, approximately 5% are singletons.

The chain combines TRBV7-2 with TRBJ2-3; D is uncertain. The TCR comes from a woman aged 18-29 years with alopecia areata. Some clones in this sample may be carry-over from other donors' samples. This specimen consisted of whole blood, obtained in connection with sensitization to the hapten diphenylcyclopropenone (DPC). The DNA of the CDR3 is TGTGCCAGCAGCCCCCTCTCTGCCAGCACAGATACGCAGTATTTT. It specifies CASSPLSASTDTQYF. Complete variable domain (other parts from reference TRBV7-2 and TRBJ2-3): GAGVSQSPSNKVTEKGKDVELRCDPISGHTALYWYRQSLGQGLEFLIYFQGNSAPDKSGLPSDRFSAERTGGSVSTLTIQRTQQEDSAVYLCASSPLSASTDTQYFGPGTRLTVL.